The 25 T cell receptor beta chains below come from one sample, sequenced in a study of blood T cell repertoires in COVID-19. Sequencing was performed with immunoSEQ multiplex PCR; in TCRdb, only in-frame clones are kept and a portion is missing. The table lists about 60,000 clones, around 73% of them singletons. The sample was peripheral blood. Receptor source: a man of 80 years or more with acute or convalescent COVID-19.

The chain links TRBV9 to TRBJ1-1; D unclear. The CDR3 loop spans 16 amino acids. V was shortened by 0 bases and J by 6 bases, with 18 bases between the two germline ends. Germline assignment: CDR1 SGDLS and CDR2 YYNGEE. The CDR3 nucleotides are TGTGCCAGCAGCGTAGAGTCTCACAGAAGCGGGTCTGAAGCTTTCTTT. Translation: CASSVESHRSGSEAFF.

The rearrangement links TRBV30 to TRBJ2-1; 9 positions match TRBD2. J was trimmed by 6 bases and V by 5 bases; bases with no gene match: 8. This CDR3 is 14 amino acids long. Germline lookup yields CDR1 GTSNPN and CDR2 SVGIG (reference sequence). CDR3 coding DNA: TGTGCCTGGGTTTTGGCGGGAGGGATCAATGAGCAGTTCTTC. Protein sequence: CAWVLAGGINEQFF.

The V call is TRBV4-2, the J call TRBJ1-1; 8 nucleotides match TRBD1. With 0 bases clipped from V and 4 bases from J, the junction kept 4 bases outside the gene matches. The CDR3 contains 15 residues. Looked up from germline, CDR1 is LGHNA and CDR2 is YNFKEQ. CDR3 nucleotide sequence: TGTGCCAGCAGCCAAGATTCAGACAGGGGCACTGAAGCTTTCTTT. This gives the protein CASSQDSDRGTEAFF.

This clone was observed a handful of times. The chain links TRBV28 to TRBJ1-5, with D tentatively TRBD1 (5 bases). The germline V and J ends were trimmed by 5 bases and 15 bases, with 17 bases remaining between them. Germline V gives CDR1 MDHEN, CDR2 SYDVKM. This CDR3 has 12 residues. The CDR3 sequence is CASSETSGDSHF. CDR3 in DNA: TGTGCCAGCAGTGAGACGTCGGGGGATTCGCATTTT.

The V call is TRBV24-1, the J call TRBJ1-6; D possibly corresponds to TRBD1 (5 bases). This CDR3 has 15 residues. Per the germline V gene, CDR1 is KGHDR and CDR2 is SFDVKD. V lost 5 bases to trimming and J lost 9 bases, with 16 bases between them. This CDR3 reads CATSVLQGLSSPLHF. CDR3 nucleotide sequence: TGTGCCACCAGTGTTCTTCAGGGATTAAGTTCACCCCTCCACTTT.

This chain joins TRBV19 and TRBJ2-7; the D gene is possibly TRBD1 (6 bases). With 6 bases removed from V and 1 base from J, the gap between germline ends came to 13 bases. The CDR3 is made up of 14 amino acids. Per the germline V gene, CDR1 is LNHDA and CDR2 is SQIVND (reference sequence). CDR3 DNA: TGTGCCAGTAGACAGGGAGACACATCCTACGAGCAGTACTTC. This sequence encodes CASRQGDTSYEQYF.

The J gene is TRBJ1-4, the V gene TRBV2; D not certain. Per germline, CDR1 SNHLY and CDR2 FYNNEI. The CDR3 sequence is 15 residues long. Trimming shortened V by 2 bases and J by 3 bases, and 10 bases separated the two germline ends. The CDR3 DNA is TGTGCCAGCAGTGAAAATCGCAGTCCTAATGAAAAACTGTTTTTT. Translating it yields CASSENRSPNEKLFF.

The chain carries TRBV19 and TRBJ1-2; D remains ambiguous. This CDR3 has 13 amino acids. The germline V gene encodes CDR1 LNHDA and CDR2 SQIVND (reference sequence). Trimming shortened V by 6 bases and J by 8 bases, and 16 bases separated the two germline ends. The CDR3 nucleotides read TGTGCCAGTAGGGCCACGGGGTCGGGAGGCTACACCTTC. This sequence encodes CASRATGSGGYTF.

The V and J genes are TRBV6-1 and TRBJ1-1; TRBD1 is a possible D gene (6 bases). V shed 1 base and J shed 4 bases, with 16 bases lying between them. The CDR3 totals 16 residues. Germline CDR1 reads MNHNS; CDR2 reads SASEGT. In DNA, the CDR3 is TGTGCCAGCAGTGAAGGAGGGGGAGGGGATGTCACTGAAGCTTTCTTT. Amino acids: CASSEGGGGDVTEAFF.

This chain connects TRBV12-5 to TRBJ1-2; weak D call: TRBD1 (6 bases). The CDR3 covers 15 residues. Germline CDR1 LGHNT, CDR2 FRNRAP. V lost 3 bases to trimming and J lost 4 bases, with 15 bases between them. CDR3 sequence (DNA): TGTGCTAGTGGTTTAACGATCAGGGGCGTCTATGGCTACACCTTC. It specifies CASGLTIRGVYGYTF. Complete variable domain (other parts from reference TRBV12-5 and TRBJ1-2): DARVTQTPRHKVTEMGQEVTMRCQPILGHNTVFWYRQTMMQGLELLAYFRNRAPLDDSGMPKDRFSAEMPDATLATLKIQPSEPRDSAVYFCASGLTIRGVYGYTFGSGTRLTVV.

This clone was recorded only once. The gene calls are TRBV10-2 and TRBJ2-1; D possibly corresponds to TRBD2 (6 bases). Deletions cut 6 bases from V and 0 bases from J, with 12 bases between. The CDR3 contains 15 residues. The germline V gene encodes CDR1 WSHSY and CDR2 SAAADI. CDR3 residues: CASSAGTPSYNEQFF. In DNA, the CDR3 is TGCGCCAGCAGCGCCGGGACTCCCTCCTACAATGAGCAGTTCTTC.

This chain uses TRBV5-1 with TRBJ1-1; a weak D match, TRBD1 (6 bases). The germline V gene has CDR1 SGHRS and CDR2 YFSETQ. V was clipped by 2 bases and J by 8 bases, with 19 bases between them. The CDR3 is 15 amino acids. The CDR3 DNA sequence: TGCGCCAGCAGCTTTAATGAAATCTCGGGGGGCGAAGCTTTCTTT. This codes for CASSFNEISGGEAFF.

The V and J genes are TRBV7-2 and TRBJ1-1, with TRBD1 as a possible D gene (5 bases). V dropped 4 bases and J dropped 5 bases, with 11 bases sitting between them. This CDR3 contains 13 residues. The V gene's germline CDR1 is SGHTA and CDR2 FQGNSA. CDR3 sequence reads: CASSSRQITEAFF. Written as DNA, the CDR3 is TGTGCCAGCAGCTCTCGACAGATAACTGAAGCTTTCTTT.

In DNA, the CDR3 is TGCGCCAGCAGAACAGGGTTTATAGATACGCAGTATTTT. Translated: CASRTGFIDTQYF. The chain is built from TRBV5-1 and TRBJ2-3, with a tentative D call TRBD1 (6 bases). The germline V and J ends were trimmed by 5 bases and 5 bases, with 12 bases remaining between them. The germline V gene encodes CDR1 SGHRS and CDR2 YFSETQ. The CDR3 spans 13 residues. Drawing the rest from reference TRBV5-1 and TRBJ2-3, the complete variable domain is KAGVTQTPRYLIKTRGQQVTLSCSPISGHRSVSWYQQTPGQGLQFLFEYFSETQRNKGNFPGRFSGRQFSNSRSEMNVSTLELGDSALYLCASRTGFIDTQYFGPGTRLTVL.

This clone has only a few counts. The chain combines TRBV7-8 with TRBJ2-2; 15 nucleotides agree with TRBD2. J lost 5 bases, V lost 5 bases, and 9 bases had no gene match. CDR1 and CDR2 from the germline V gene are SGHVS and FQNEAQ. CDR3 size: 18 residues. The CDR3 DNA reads TGTGCCAGCAGCGTACCGGGACTAGCGGGAGGTCGGACCGGGGAGCTGTTTTTT. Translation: CASSVPGLAGGRTGELFF.

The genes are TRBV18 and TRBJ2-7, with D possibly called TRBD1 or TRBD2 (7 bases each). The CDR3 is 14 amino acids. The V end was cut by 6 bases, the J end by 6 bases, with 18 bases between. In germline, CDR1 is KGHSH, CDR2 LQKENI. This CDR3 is CASSPGGGTGEQYF. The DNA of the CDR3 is TGTGCCAGCTCCCCAGGGGGGGGAACGGGCGAGCAGTACTTC.

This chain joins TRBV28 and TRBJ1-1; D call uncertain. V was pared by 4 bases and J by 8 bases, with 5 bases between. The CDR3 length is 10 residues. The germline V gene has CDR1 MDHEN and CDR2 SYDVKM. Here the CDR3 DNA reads TGTGCCAGCAGTTCAGTCGAAGCTTTCTTT. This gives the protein CASSSVEAFF.

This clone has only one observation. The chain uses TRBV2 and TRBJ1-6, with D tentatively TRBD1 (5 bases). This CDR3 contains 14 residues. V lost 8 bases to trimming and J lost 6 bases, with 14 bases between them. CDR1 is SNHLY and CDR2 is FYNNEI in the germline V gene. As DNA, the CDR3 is TGTGCCAGCTCTGATGCGGGGCGTAATTCACCCCTCCACTTT. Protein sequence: CASSDAGRNSPLHF.

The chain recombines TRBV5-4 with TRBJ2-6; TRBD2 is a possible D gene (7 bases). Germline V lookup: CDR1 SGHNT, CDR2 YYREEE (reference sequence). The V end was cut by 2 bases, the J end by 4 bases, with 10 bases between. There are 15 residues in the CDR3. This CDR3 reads CASSFGGRGANVLTF. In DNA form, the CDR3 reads TGTGCCAGCAGCTTCGGGGGGCGAGGGGCCAACGTCCTGACTTTC.

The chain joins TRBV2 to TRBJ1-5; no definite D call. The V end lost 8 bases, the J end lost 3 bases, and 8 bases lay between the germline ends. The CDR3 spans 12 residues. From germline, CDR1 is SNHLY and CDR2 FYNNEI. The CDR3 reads CASQLNNQPQHF. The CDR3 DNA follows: TGTGCCAGCCAGTTGAACAATCAGCCCCAGCATTTT.

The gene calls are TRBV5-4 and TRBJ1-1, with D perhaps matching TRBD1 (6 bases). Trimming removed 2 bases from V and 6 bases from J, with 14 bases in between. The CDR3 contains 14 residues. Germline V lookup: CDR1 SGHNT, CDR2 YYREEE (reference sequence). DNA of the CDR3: TGTGCCAGCAGCTTCCAGGGGTCGGGGCCTGAAGCTTTCTTT. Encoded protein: CASSFQGSGPEAFF.

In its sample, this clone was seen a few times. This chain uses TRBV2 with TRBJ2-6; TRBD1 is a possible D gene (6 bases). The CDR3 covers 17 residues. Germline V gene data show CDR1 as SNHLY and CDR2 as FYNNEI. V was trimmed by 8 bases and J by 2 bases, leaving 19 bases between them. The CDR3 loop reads CASVLGHSSTGANVLTF. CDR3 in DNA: TGTGCCAGCGTACTGGGACACTCTTCCACTGGGGCCAACGTCCTGACTTTC.

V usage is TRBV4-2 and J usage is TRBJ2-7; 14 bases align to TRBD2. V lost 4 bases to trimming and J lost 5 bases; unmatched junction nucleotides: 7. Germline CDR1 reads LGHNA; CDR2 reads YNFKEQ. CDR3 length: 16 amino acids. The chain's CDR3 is CASSPGTSGGIDEQYF. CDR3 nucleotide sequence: TGTGCCAGCAGCCCCGGGACTAGCGGGGGTATCGACGAGCAGTACTTC.

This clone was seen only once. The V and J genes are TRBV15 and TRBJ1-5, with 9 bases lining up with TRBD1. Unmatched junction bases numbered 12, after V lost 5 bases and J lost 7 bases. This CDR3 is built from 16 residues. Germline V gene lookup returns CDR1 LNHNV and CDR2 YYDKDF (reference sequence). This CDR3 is CATSGGGQGGWQPQHF. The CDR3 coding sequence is TGTGCCACCAGCGGGGGGGGACAGGGAGGATGGCAGCCCCAGCATTTT.

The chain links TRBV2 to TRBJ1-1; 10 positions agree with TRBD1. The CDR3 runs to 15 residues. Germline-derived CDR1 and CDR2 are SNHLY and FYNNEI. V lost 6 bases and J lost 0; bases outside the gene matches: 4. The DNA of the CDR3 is TGTGCCAGCAGCAACGACAGGGGGCTGAACACTGAAGCTTTCTTT. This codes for CASSNDRGLNTEAFF.